This T cell receptor (beta chain) was documented in a study of cytomegalovirus exposure and HLA in healthy donors. The CDR3 extends over 13 amino acids. Germline V gene lookup returns CDR1 MNHEY and CDR2 SMNVEV (reference sequence). Trimming left V 5 bases short and J 5 bases short, with 12 bases between. The repertoire was sequenced with immunoSEQ multiplex PCR; TCRdb's copy has only in-frame clones and lacks some. There are around 130,000 clones in the sample; roughly 86% occur only once, and about 3.7% lies in the top ten. The origin of this receptor is a man aged 25 to 45 in good health and CMV-seronegative. The chain couples TRBV27 to TRBJ2-5; TRBD2 might be the D (6 bases). The material sequenced was PBMCs. CDR3 nucleotide sequence: TGTGCCAGCAGTCTTACCCGGGGGGAGACCCAGTACTTC. Protein: CASSLTRGETQYF.